Shown below are 17 T cell receptor beta chains from a single sample sequenced in a study of glioma-infiltrating T cells after dendritic cell vaccination. Time point: after dendritic cell vaccination, including at tumor progression/relapse. Assay: immunoSEQ multiplex PCR; the TCRdb copy retains only in-frame clones and omits some. The table lists 50,000 to 65,000 clones, approximately 87% of them singletons. Sequences were derived from blood, sampled after dendritic cell vaccination. The receptors were sampled from a human donor with glioblastoma.

The chain joins TRBV5-1 to TRBJ1-1, with D unresolved. V lost 3 bases and J lost 1, with 7 bases in between. The CDR3 has 13 residues. Germline V gene lookup returns CDR1 SGHRS and CDR2 YFSETQ. CDR3 coding DNA: TGCGCCAGCAGCTCCGTTCGGAACACTGAAGCTTTCTTT. Its translation: CASSSVRNTEAFF.

This clone was detected a few times. The chain recombines TRBV6-6 with TRBJ1-6; the match to TRBD1 covers 7 bases. The V gene end was trimmed by 6 bases and the J gene end by 0 bases; junction bases not matched to a gene: 5. This CDR3 region has 16 residues. Germline-derived CDR1 and CDR2 are MNHNY and SVGAGI (reference sequence). CDR3 coding DNA: TGTGCCAGCAGCAGGGACAGTAACTCCTATAATTCACCCCTCCACTTT. This gives the protein CASSRDSNSYNSPLHF.

V is TRBV7-2 and J is TRBJ1-3; D remains unclear. Deletions cut 5 bases from V and 4 bases from J, with 6 bases between. The CDR3 is made up of 12 amino acids. Germline CDR1 and CDR2: SGHTA and FQGNSA. CDR3 sequence reads: CASSAMGNTIYF. CDR3 DNA: TGTGCCAGCAGCGCGATGGGAAACACCATATATTTT.

In its sample, this clone was seen once. The chain recombines TRBV5-6 with TRBJ1-2, with 7 bases lining up with TRBD1. This CDR3 has 16 amino acids. Germline CDR1 and CDR2: SGHDT and YYEEEE. V dropped 4 bases and J dropped 3; count of bases not matched to a gene: 12. In nucleotides, the CDR3 is TGTGCCAGCAGCAGCATTAAAACAGGGGAGGACTATGGCTACACCTTC. Encoded protein: CASSSIKTGEDYGYTF.

The rearrangement joins TRBV2 to TRBJ1-5; D is ambiguous. V dropped 4 bases and J dropped 2 bases, with 9 bases sitting between them. This CDR3 is 14 amino acids long. Germline CDR1 SNHLY, CDR2 FYNNEI. Written as DNA, the CDR3 is TGTGCCAGCAGTGCATCTCGGGGCAATCAGCCCCAGCATTTT. Protein: CASSASRGNQPQHF.

The rearrangement joins TRBV5-6 to TRBJ2-6, with a tentative D call TRBD2 (6 bases). CDR1 is SGHDT, CDR2 YYEEEE, per germline. V was clipped by 4 bases and J by 0 bases, with 8 bases between them. CDR3 size: 15 residues. The CDR3 spells CASSPDYSGANVLTF. The CDR3 bases are TGTGCCAGCAGCCCGGACTACTCTGGGGCCAACGTCCTGACTTTC.

The chain is built from TRBV9 and TRBJ2-3; weak D call: TRBD2 (5 bases). The CDR3 contains 12 residues. Trimming took 3 bases from V and 6 from J, leaving 8 bases between them. Germline V CDR1 and CDR2: SGDLS, YYNGEE. The CDR3 spells CASSAREDTQYF. CDR3 DNA sequence: TGTGCCAGCAGCGCAAGGGAGGATACGCAGTATTTT.

This sequence joins TRBV9 and TRBJ2-1; 8 nucleotides match TRBD2. V shed 0 bases, J shed 2 bases, and the junction held 4 bases outside the gene matches. The CDR3 is 16 residues long. In germline, CDR1 is SGDLS, CDR2 YYNGEE. CDR3 sequence (DNA): TGTGCCAGCAGCGTAGCTGGCGGGGGGACCTACAATGAGCAGTTCTTC. Translation gives CASSVAGGGTYNEQFF. The entire variable domain, with the rest obtained from reference TRBV9 and TRBJ2-1, is as follows: DSGVTQTPKHLITATGQRVTLRCSPRSGDLSVYWYQQSLDQGLQFLIQYYNGEERAKGNILERFSAQQFPDLHSELNLSSLELGDSALYFCASSVAGGGTYNEQFFGPGTRLTVL.

V and J are TRBV11-3 and TRBJ1-6; 9 bases map to TRBD1. CDR1 is SGHNT and CDR2 is YENEEA in the germline V gene. J lost 7 bases, V lost 7 bases, and 8 bases had no gene match. The CDR3 length is 15 residues. The CDR3 nucleotides are TGTGCCAGCACATCGTCGACAGGGGGAAATTCACCCCTCCACTTT. Translation: CASTSSTGGNSPLHF.

The chain combines TRBV11-2 with TRBJ1-5; no clear D. V dropped 1 base and J dropped 4 bases, with 5 bases sitting between them. Germline V gene lookup returns CDR1 SGHAT and CDR2 FQNNGV. This CDR3 is built from 13 residues. The CDR3, as DNA: TGTGCCAGCAGCTTAGGTCAGAATCAGCCCCAGCATTTT. Translating gives CASSLGQNQPQHF.

The V call is TRBV7-2, the J call TRBJ2-3, with D possibly TRBD2 on 5 matching bases. In germline, CDR1 is SGHTA, CDR2 FQGNSA. V was cut by 4 bases and J by 11 bases, with 19 bases left in between. The CDR3 loop spans 14 amino acids. The CDR3 spells CASSSRGLNDVQYF. The CDR3 nucleotides are TGTGCCAGCAGCTCCCGGGGATTAAATGACGTGCAGTATTTT.

The chain employs TRBV7-6 and TRBJ1-5; TRBD1 matches at 7 bases. The CDR3 extends over 15 amino acids. The V gene's germline CDR1 is SGHVS and CDR2 FNYEAQ. The ends lost 4 bases at V and 2 bases at J; junction bases unmatched: 5. The CDR3 loop is CASSSQGYGNQPQHF. As DNA, the CDR3 is TGTGCCAGCAGCTCACAGGGGTATGGCAATCAGCCCCAGCATTTT.

The V gene is TRBV9, the J gene TRBJ2-5, with a tentative D call TRBD2 (6 bases). This CDR3 comprises 14 residues. V was trimmed by 0 bases and J by 0 bases, leaving 6 bases between them. Germline assignment: CDR1 SGDLS and CDR2 YYNGEE. In DNA, the CDR3 is TGTGCCAGCAGCGTAGGGGGGGACCAAGAGACCCAGTACTTC. Protein product: CASSVGGDQETQYF.

This chain uses TRBV21-1 with TRBJ2-2; TRBD2, the D gene given by the table, was not confirmed from the DNA. TRBV21-1 is a known pseudogene. There are 15 residues in the CDR3. CDR3 region: CASSKGLANTGELFF. CDR3 DNA sequence: TGTGCCAGCAGCAAGGGACTAGCGAACACCGGGGAGCTGTTTTTT.

The chain links TRBV7-8 to TRBJ2-5, with 8 bases matching TRBD2. Germline V gene data show CDR1 as SGHVS and CDR2 as FQNEAQ. V was clipped by 2 bases and J by 5 bases; unmatched bases: 10. The CDR3 has 16 amino acids. As DNA, the CDR3 is TGTGCCAGCAGCTTACCCTTAGCGGGGCCGGGGGAGACCCAGTACTTC. Translation gives CASSLPLAGPGETQYF.

The J gene is TRBJ2-6, the V gene TRBV4-3; 10 positions agree with TRBD2. This CDR3 has 19 amino acids. The V gene end was trimmed by 3 bases and the J gene end by 1 base; junction bases not matched to a gene: 9. Per the germline V gene, CDR1 is LGHNA and CDR2 is YSLEER. CDR3 sequence: CASSHHIAGGPSGANVLTF. The CDR3 DNA follows: TGCGCCAGCAGCCACCATATAGCGGGGGGACCGTCTGGGGCCAACGTCCTGACTTTC.

V is TRBV2 and J is TRBJ1-6, with a possible D match to TRBD1 (5 bases). V was trimmed by 7 bases and J by 8 bases, leaving 12 bases between them. Germline CDR1 and CDR2: SNHLY and FYNNEI. The CDR3 covers 13 residues. CDR3 sequence (DNA): TGTGCCAGCATTGGCGACAGAGATTCACCCCTCCACTTT. Encoded protein: CASIGDRDSPLHF.